The rows below give T cell receptor beta chains drawn from one sample of a study of T cell repertoires in cytomegalovirus infection. In TCRdb, the reads were re-called with MiXCR into one record per CDR3 protein. The sample consists of under 850,000 distinct CDR3 sequences, roughly 35% of them appearing once. The specimen sequenced was PBMCs. These receptors were collected from a human donor in good health (CMV status not recorded). Some clones in this sample may be carry-over from other donors' samples. CDR3s include the opening cysteine and the closing phenylalanine or tryptophan. The order of the fields is V gene, J gene, D gene, clone size, CDR3 protein, CDR3 DNA. The D gene is left open where the match is weak. Expanded clones get a size class; other rows say once, few or many, or leave the size out.

TRBV7-3,TRBJ2-1,TRBD2,-,CYSSLGASGIEFF,TGTTACAGCAGCTTAGGGGCTAGCGGAATAGAGTTCTTC
TRBV28,TRBJ1-2,TRBD1,-,CASIPSGTGNYGYTF,TGTGCCAGCATCCCTTCCGGGACAGGCAACTATGGCTACACCTTC
TRBV7-2,TRBJ1-1,-,many,CASSTWTNTEAFF,TGTGCCAGCAGCACTTGGACGAACACTGAAGCTTTCTTT
TRBV27,TRBJ2-7,-,few,CASSLFNGNYEQYF,TGTGCCAGCAGTTTATTTAACGGGAACTACGAGCAGTACTTC
TRBV28,TRBJ1-5,-,-,CASRPRDEVRPGPQHF,TGTGCCAGCAGACCCCGCGATGAGGTCCGCCCGGGTCCCCAGCATTTT
TRBV30,TRBJ2-7,-,few,CAWRTAVYEQYF,TGTGCCTGGAGAACAGCTGTCTACGAGCAGTACTTC
TRBV7-2,TRBJ1-2,-,-,CASSLDRNNYGYTF,TGTGCCAGCAGCTTAGACAGGAACAACTATGGCTACACCTTC
TRBV29-1,TRBJ2-1,-,-,CSVQRALYNEQFF,TGCAGCGTTCAGCGGGCTCTCTACAATGAGCAGTTCTTC
TRBV27,TRBJ1-3,-,once,CASSLSGSTFSGNTIYF,TGTGCCAGCAGTTTATCGGGCTCGACCTTCTCTGGAAACACCATATATTTT
TRBV20-1,TRBJ2-2,-,few,CSAREWTQAGELFF,TGCAGTGCTAGAGAGTGGACACAGGCCGGGGAGCTGTTTTTT
TRBV6-6,TRBJ2-2,TRBD1,-,CASRTGITGELFF,TGTGCCAGCAGGACAGGGATAACCGGGGAGCTGTTTTTT
TRBV6-8,TRBJ2-2,-,-,CARSFRSANTGELFF,TGTGCCCGCAGTTTCCGGAGCGCGAACACCGGGGAGCTGTTTTTT
TRBV7-2,TRBJ2-3,TRBD2,-,CASSFLGSGRNVADTQYF,TGTGCCAGCAGCTTCTTAGGTAGCGGGAGAAACGTGGCGGATACGCAGTATTTT
TRBV28,TRBJ2-1,TRBD1,many,CASWDRLSNEQFF,TGTGCCAGCTGGGACAGGCTAAGCAATGAGCAGTTCTTC
TRBV7-2,TRBJ1-2,TRBD1,-,CASSPRTGAISSYGYTF,TGTGCCAGCAGCCCTCGGACAGGGGCCATTAGTAGCTATGGCTACACCTTC
TRBV7-2,TRBJ2-5,TRBD2,-,CASSFRLAGAYQETQYF,TGTGCCAGCAGCTTCAGACTAGCGGGGGCATACCAAGAGACCCAGTACTTC
TRBV7-2,TRBJ1-1,-,many,CASSHPSGGALTEAFF,TGTGCCAGCAGCCATCCTTCCGGGGGGGCGCTTACTGAAGCTTTCTTT
TRBV4-2,TRBJ1-4,TRBD1,few,CASSQENGRGREKLFF,TGTGCCAGCAGCCAAGAAAATGGCAGGGGGCGTGAAAAACTGTTTTTT
TRBV7-2,TRBJ2-2,TRBD2,few,CASSLISGSRYTGELFF,TGTGCCAGCAGCTTAATAAGCGGGAGCCGGTACACCGGGGAGCTGTTTTTT
TRBV6-6,TRBJ2-3,TRBD1,few,CASSYGTGGPDTQYF,TGTGCCAGCAGTTACGGTACAGGGGGCCCAGATACGCAGTATTTT
TRBV6-5,TRBJ2-3,TRBD2,-,CASSYSPSGGARDTQYF,TGTGCCAGCAGTTACTCCCCTAGCGGGGGGGCCCGGGATACGCAGTATTTT
TRBV28,TRBJ1-1,-,few,CASLQGGKLNTEAFF,TGTGCCAGCCTTCAGGGAGGGAAGTTGAACACTGAAGCTTTCTTT
TRBV7-9,TRBJ1-1,-,-,CASSLPEMNTEALF,TGTGCCAGCAGCTTACCAGAAATGAACACTGAAGCTTTATTT
TRBV7-2,TRBJ2-7,-,-,CASSRGRAIYEQYF,TGTGCCAGCAGCCGGGGACGGGCGATCTACGAGCAGTACTTC
TRBV12-3/TRBV12-4,TRBJ2-7,-,-,CASSFGQGFEQYF,TGTGCCAGCAGTTTTGGGCAGGGTTTCGAGCAGTACTTC
TRBV24-1,TRBJ2-1,-,-,CAISDFGRDNEQFF,TGTGCCATCAGTGATTTTGGAAGGGACAATGAGCAGTTCTTC
TRBV30,TRBJ2-7,-,-,CAWSVRQGREQYF,TGTGCCTGGAGTGTACGGCAGGGCCGAGAGCAGTACTTC
TRBV6-1,TRBJ2-1,-,-,CASSPRRSGEQFF,TGTGCCAGCAGTCCCCGGAGAAGCGGGGAGCAGTTCTTC
TRBV7-2,TRBJ2-7,TRBD1,many,CASSFRDRGPIAYEQYF,TGTGCCAGCAGCTTCCGGGACAGGGGCCCCATCGCCTACGAGCAGTACTTC
TRBV7-2,TRBJ1-4,TRBD1,once,CSSSLGDRVEKLFF,TGTTCCAGCAGCTTAGGGGACAGGGTAGAAAAACTGTTTTTT
TRBV6-6,TRBJ1-1,-,-,CASSYGFNTEAFF,TGTGCCAGCAGTTACGGGTTTAACACTGAAGCTTTCTTT
TRBV7-6,TRBJ2-3,TRBD1,-,CASSVRQGISTDTQYF,TGTGCCAGCAGCGTGCGACAGGGGATCAGCACAGATACGCAGTATTTT
TRBV28,TRBJ1-6,-,-,CASQAGLFPQPLHF,TGTGCCAGCCAAGCAGGGCTTTTCCCTCAACCCCTCCACTTT
TRBV11-2,TRBJ1-1,-,-,CASSFPKGWRLYTEAFF,TGTGCCAGCAGTTTCCCTAAGGGATGGCGTCTGTACACTGAAGCTTTCTTT
TRBV29-1,TRBJ1-1,-,few,CSVDPHTGSSASEAFF,TGCAGCGTTGATCCTCATACCGGGAGCTCAGCAAGCGAAGCTTTCTTT
TRBV28,TRBJ2-3,-,-,CASSLPLTQSTDTQYF,TGTGCCAGCAGTTTACCCCTAACGCAATCCACAGATACGCAGTATTTT
TRBV5-1,TRBJ2-2,-,few,CASSLKGGTGELFF,TGCGCCAGCAGCTTGAAGGGTGGAACCGGGGAGCTGTTTTTT
TRBV5-3,TRBJ2-1,-,-,CASSGRNNEQFF,TGTGCCAGCAGCGGACGGAACAATGAGCAGTTCTTC
TRBV12-3/TRBV12-4,TRBJ2-2,TRBD1,-,CASSLRGQGRTGELFF,TGTGCCAGCAGTTTACGGGGACAGGGACGAACCGGGGAGCTGTTTTTT
TRBV28,TRBJ2-3,-,few,CASLGRTDTQYF,TGTGCCAGCTTGGGACGGACAGATACGCAGTATTTT
TRBV18,TRBJ2-7,-,-,CASSPDLYEQYF,TGTGCCAGCTCCCCAGACCTCTACGAGCAGTACTTC
TRBV12-5,TRBJ2-2,TRBD2,few,CASGLFLAGVSGELFF,TGTGCTAGTGGTTTGTTCCTAGCGGGAGTTTCCGGGGAGCTGTTTTTT
TRBV11-2,TRBJ2-3,-,-,CASSLDWTEDTQYF,TGTGCCAGCAGCTTAGACTGGACAGAGGATACGCAGTATTTT
TRBV4-1,TRBJ2-4,-,-,CASSRTWGDTLDIQYF,TGCGCCAGCAGCCGAACCTGGGGGGACACCCTGGACATTCAGTACTTC
TRBV7-8,TRBJ2-7,-,few,CASSLSVGAYEQYF,TGTGCCAGCAGCCTTAGCGTGGGGGCCTACGAGCAGTACTTC
TRBV19,TRBJ1-1,-,-,CASSIAGGGNTEAFF,TGTGCCAGTAGTATCGCTGGAGGGGGGAATACTGAAGCTTTCTTT
TRBV7-6,TRBJ1-1,-,many,CASSPQNPSLVLNTEAFF,TGTGCCAGCAGCCCCCAAAACCCTTCGCTAGTTCTGAACACTGAAGCTTTCTTT